What follows describes a single TCR beta chain. It has no known antigen specificity. Base qualities are not provided; no much larger clone lies one nucleotide away. The entire amount of isolated RNA was reverse transcribed using the High Capacity cDNA Reverse Transcription Kit, so the sequenced TCRB transcripts were expressed ones. Naive, central memory and regulatory T cell samples underwent deep immunoSEQ sequencing, averaging around 3.6 million total reads per sample. Sorted cells were lysed in RLT buffer and RNA was extracted with DNase-treated RNeasy Micro or Mini kits, depending on cell number. To prevent cross-contamination, each cell subset was processed individually, whereas patient and healthy donor samples were processed jointly. TCRB sequences were amplified from cDNA with the immunoSEQ multiplex PCR, producing 87-bp fragments spanning the CDR3 region. Sequencing of the amplicons was done on the Illumina HiSeq platform. For the original study's pipeline: Synthetic template baselines were used to correct PCR bias computationally, reads within Hamming distance 2 were collapsed, and singletons that could not be merged were discarded. Reads were aligned to IMGT to assign V, D and J genes, CDR3 length, and insertions or deletions at six rearrangement sites. Clonotype counts were normalized to sorted cell number within each subset before computing true diversity and Gini coefficients with the tcR R package. The overlap coefficient, calculated on TCRB nucleotide sequences, was used to measure repertoire sharing. Out-of-frame TCRB sequences from naive cells were analyzed to stand in for the pre-selection repertoire. Entries here come from immuneACCESS through TCRdb and include only in-frame sequences with V and J called. Some clones fail to appear in such tables; in the studies checked, an unresolved V gene covers under half of the shortfall, and the cause of the remainder is unknown. Clonal size and the V and J genes are those of that table, whereas D and trimming came from the DNA. This sample is represented by roughly 250,000 clones; around 10% of them were singletons. The ten largest clones represent around 0.037% of the sample.

The germline V gene provides CDR1 ENHRY and CDR2 SYGVKD. There are 17 amino acids in the CDR3, from cysteine to phenylalanine inclusive. This entry keeps only the CDR3 DNA: 51 bases, framed from base 1. V ends up 6 bases short and J 4 bases short, with an unmatched junction base count of 12. This entry is derived from a study of beta chain features in type 1 diabetes (dated by TCRdb to the late 2010s). About the study as a whole: Mean age, gender distribution, total cell number and subset yield were not different between patients and healthy donors. The study compared the TCRB repertoires of sorted circulating CD4+ T cell subsets in recently diagnosed type 1 diabetes patients with those in matched healthy donors. Regulatory and stem cell-like memory subsets were isolated from only 8 patients and roughly 8 healthy donors, whereas naive and central memory subsets came from all 30 or so donors. Across all samples, some 100,000,000 sorted cells were examined, and cell number per subset correlated strongly with RNA yield. The full study reports these points: In all four CD4+ subsets, TCRB CDR3 length was moderately but significantly shorter in type 1 diabetes patients. Patients with type 1 diabetes made fewer insertions and deleted more nucleotides at VDJ recombination sites, implying thymic rearrangement abnormalities. Because small numbers of individuals were included in the HLA sub-analyses, any influence of HLA type on TCRB rearrangement was left unresolved. PCR may preferentially amplify shorter templates, but because patient and control samples were amplified and corrected together, any resulting skew would affect both groups equally. Naive, central memory and regulatory TCRB repertoires appeared to be more similar among patients than among healthy donors. Because cDNA was sequenced instead of genomic DNA, highly expressing activated cells could be over-represented, though the groups showed no difference in activation or CD3 levels.

Each donor gave one peripheral blood draw, averaging roughly 100 mL, which was collected into heparinised tubes. Using a panel that included CD45RO, CCR7, CD25, CD127, CD95 and CD27, naive, central memory, regulatory and stem cell-like memory CD4+ T cells were sorted on a BD FACSAria II. A purity above 98% was achieved for all sorted populations. PBMCs were isolated immediately by Lymphoprep density gradient centrifugation and stained directly without culture. To minimize batch effects, samples were stained and sorted in pairs, one healthy donor with one patient per experiment. The V and J segments used are TRBV10-3 and TRBJ2-3; 11 bases in the middle match TRBD1. The clonotype comes from a woman younger than 30 in good health. Sequencing was done on a sample of naive CD4+ T cells from blood. The cell subset or site label on this specimen signifies: true naive CD4+ T cells. The nucleotides are TGTGCCATCAGCGGGACAGGGGGGCGCGGGGGGGCAGATACGCAGTATTTT. The encoded protein is CAISGTGGRGGADTQYF.